Each of the 12 T cell receptor beta chains below was sequenced from the same sample in a study of spatial heterogeneity in lung cancer. Time point defined: sample taken at primary tumor resection. Researchers sequenced whole RNA taken from tumor, nontumor lung or frozen PBMC without sorting. TCRdb called the 5' RACE reads again in MiXCR, with one record for every CDR3 protein. The sample contains around 20,000 distinct CDR3 sequences, around 19% of which appear only once. This sample comprised PBMCs, obtained at surgery. The receptors come from a male donor with early-stage non-small cell lung cancer.

A few counts support this clonotype. This chain links TRBV12-3 or TRBV12-4 with TRBJ2-1; 9 nucleotides match TRBD1. Unmatched junction bases numbered 7, after V lost 0 bases and J lost 7 bases. This CDR3 is 16 amino acids long. CDR3: CASSLADRGWGNEQFF. DNA for the CDR3: TGTGCCAGCAGTTTAGCTGACAGGGGGTGGGGTAATGAGCAGTTCTTC.

The chain couples TRBV5-6 to TRBJ1-2; 11 bases are a match to TRBD1. J gave up 8 bases and V 4 bases, and 4 bases lay outside the gene matches. CDR3 size: 13 residues. The germline V gene encodes CDR1 SGHDT and CDR2 YYEEEE. CDR3 sequence reads: CASSRDRGFGYTF. The CDR3 DNA sequence: TGTGCCAGCAGCCGGGACAGGGGGTTCGGCTACACCTTC.

This clonotype is categorized as medium-sized (0.01 to 0.1%). This sequence joins TRBV20-1 and TRBJ2-3; 11 bases match TRBD2. The CDR3 length is 17 residues. After removal of 3 bases from V and 4 bases from J, the junction contained 12 bases not matched to a gene. Germline V gene data show CDR1 as DFQATT and CDR2 as SNEGSKA (reference sequence). CDR3 in DNA: TGCAGTGCTAGTGGTTCCCTAGCGGGGGGAAGAGCAGATACGCAGTATTTT. Its translation is CSASGSLAGGRADTQYF.

This clonotype was picked up many times. The chain is built from TRBV11-2 and TRBJ1-2; unclear D gene. V lost 4 bases and J lost 4, with 10 bases in between. The CDR3 has 13 residues. CDR1 and CDR2 from the germline V gene are SGHAT and FQNNGV. The CDR3 loop is CASSSVTGYGYTF. Here the CDR3 DNA reads TGTGCCAGCAGCTCAGTGACGGGCTATGGCTACACCTTC.

Within the sample, this clonotype is medium-sized. The rearrangement uses TRBV10-2 and TRBJ2-5; 8 nucleotides align to TRBD2. With 7 bases clipped from V and 2 bases from J, the junction kept 6 bases outside the gene matches. Germline-derived CDR1 and CDR2 are WSHSY and SAAADI. The CDR3 contains 14 residues. The chain's CDR3 is CASKTAGAQETQYF. CDR3 DNA sequence: TGCGCCAGCAAAACAGCGGGAGCGCAAGAGACCCAGTACTTC.

This clonotype has at least ten counts. V usage is TRBV20-1 and J usage is TRBJ2-1, with D hard to call. From germline, CDR1 is DFQATT and CDR2 SNEGSKA (reference sequence). The V and J ends lost 3 bases and 0 bases respectively, with 12 bases between them. The CDR3 is made up of 15 amino acids. The CDR3, as DNA: TGCAGTGCTAGCGTGGGTCTGTCCTCCTACAATGAGCAGTTCTTC. Its protein is CSASVGLSSYNEQFF.

V is TRBV10-3 and J is TRBJ1-1; D is ambiguous. The CDR3 is made up of 12 amino acids. V was shortened by 6 bases and J by 3 bases, with 8 bases between the two germline ends. Germline-derived CDR1 and CDR2 are ENHRY and SYGVKD. CDR3 nucleotides: TGTGCCATCAGCACAGTGGACACTGAAGCTTTCTTT. Its translation: CAISTVDTEAFF.

This clonotype was counted many times. J is TRBJ2-1 and V is TRBV19, with D perhaps TRBD2 (6 bases). Germline V lookup: CDR1 LNHDA, CDR2 SQIVND (reference sequence). The CDR3 runs to 14 residues. V dropped 1 base and J dropped 6 bases, with 10 bases sitting between them. CDR3 in amino acids: CASSIAASANEQFF. The CDR3 DNA reads as TGTGCCAGTAGTATAGCGGCTAGCGCCAATGAGCAGTTCTTC. Full variable domain (missing parts from reference TRBV19 and TRBJ2-1): DGGITQSPKYLFRKEGQNVTLSCEQNLNHDAMYWYRQDPGQGLRLIYYSQIVNDFQKGDIAEGYSVSREKKESFPLTVTSAQKNPTAFYLCASSIAASANEQFFGPGTRLTVL.

This clonotype is termed medium-sized. This chain connects TRBV6-5 to TRBJ2-6; D is ambiguous. Germline lookup yields CDR1 MNHEY and CDR2 SVGAGI. Trimming pared 6 bases from V and 2 bases from J, leaving 14 bases between. The CDR3 loop spans 16 amino acids. CDR3 residues: CASSRSSSTGANVLTF. The CDR3 nucleotides are TGTGCCAGCAGCCGGTCTTCGTCGACTGGGGCCAACGTCCTGACTTTC.

Regarding this clonotype: A much larger clone lies one base from this, so it may be a read error. The chain recombines TRBV19 with TRBJ2-2; possible D gene TRBD2, 5 bases. The CDR3 sequence is 13 residues long. CDR1 is LNHDA and CDR2 is SQIVND in the germline V gene (reference sequence). CDR3 sequence reads: CASSISGTGELSF. CDR3 DNA: TGTGCCAGTAGTATATCTGGAACCGGGGAGCTGTCTTTT. The complete variable domain, with remaining parts taken from reference TRBV19 and TRBJ2-2, reads DGGITQSPKYLFRKEGQNVTLSCEQNLNHDAMYWYRQDPGQGLRLIYYSQIVNDFQKGDIAEGYSVSREKKESFPLTVTSAQKNPTAFYLCASSISGTGELSFGEGSRLTVL.

This clonotype was seen ten or more times. This rearrangement joins TRBV11-2 to TRBJ1-6; no firm D call. This CDR3 has 15 residues. Germline loops: CDR1 SGHAT, CDR2 FQNNGV. The V end lost 2 bases, the J end lost 6 bases, and 11 bases lay between the germline ends. The CDR3 loop reads CASSLNSVSNSPLHF. The CDR3 coding sequence is TGTGCCAGCAGCTTAAATAGTGTTTCTAATTCACCCCTCCACTTT.

The chain recombines TRBV29-1 with TRBJ2-7; 8 nucleotides match TRBD2. V was pared by 3 bases and J by 2 bases, with 3 bases of the junction left unmatched. There are 13 residues in the CDR3. Germline lookup yields CDR1 SQVTM and CDR2 ANQGSEA. CDR3 coding DNA: TGCAGCGTTGAGGCAGCGGGGGCCTACGAGCAGTACTTC. This sequence encodes CSVEAAGAYEQYF.